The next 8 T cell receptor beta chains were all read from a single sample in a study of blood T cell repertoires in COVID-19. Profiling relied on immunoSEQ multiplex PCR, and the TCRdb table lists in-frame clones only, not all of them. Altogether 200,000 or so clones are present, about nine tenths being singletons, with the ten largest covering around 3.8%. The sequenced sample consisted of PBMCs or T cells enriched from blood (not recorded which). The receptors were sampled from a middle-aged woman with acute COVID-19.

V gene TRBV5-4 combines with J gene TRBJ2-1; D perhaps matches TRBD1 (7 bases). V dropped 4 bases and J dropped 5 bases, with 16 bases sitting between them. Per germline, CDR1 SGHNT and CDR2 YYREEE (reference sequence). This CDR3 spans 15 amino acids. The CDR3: CASSVRRGQHNEQFF. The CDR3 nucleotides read TGTGCCAGCAGCGTCCGGAGGGGGCAGCACAATGAGCAGTTCTTC.

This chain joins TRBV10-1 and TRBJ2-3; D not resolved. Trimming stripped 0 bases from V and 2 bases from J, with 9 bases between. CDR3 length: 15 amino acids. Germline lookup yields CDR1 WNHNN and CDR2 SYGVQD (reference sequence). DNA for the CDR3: TGCGCCAGCAGTGAGTCGTATCTATCCACAGATACGCAGTATTTT. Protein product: CASSESYLSTDTQYF.

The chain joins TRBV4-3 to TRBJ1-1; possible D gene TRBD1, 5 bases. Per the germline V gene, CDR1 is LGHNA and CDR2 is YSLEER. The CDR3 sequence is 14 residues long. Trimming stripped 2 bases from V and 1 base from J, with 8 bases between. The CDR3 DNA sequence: TGCGCCAGCAGCCAACCCGACAGGAACACTGAAGCTTTCTTT. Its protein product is CASSQPDRNTEAFF.

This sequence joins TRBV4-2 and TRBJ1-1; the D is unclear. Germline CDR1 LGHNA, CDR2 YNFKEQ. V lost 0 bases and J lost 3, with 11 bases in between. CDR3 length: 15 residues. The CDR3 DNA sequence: TGTGCCAGCAGCCAAGATCTGCTCGCGGACACTGAAGCTTTCTTT. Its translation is CASSQDLLADTEAFF.

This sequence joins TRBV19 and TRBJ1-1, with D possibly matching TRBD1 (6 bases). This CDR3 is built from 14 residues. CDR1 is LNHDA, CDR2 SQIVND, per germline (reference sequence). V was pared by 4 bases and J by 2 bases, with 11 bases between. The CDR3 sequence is CASSKTGQNTEAFF. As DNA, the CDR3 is TGTGCCAGTAGTAAGACAGGACAAAACACTGAAGCTTTCTTT.

CDR3: CASSQDILAGTDTQYF. The CDR3 nucleotides read TGCGCCAGCAGCCAAGACATACTAGCTGGCACAGATACGCAGTATTTT. The gene calls are TRBV4-3 and TRBJ2-3, with a tentative D call TRBD2 (6 bases). Germline V gene sequence: CDR1 LGHNA, CDR2 YSLEER. Trimming cost V 0 bases and J 1 base, with 11 bases left between them. This CDR3 is built from 16 residues.

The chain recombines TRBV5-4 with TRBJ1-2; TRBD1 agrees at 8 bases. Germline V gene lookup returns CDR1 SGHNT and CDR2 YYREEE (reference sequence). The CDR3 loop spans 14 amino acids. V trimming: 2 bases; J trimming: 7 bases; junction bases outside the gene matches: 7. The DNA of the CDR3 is TGTGCCAGCAGCTTCGCTCCAGGGGGCTTTGGCTACACCTTC. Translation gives CASSFAPGGFGYTF.

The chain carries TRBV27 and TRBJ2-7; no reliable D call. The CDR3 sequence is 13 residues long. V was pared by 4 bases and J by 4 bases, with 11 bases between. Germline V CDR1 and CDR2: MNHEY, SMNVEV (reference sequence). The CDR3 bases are TGTGCCAGCAGTTGGTCAGCGCGGTACGAGCAGTACTTC. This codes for CASSWSARYEQYF.